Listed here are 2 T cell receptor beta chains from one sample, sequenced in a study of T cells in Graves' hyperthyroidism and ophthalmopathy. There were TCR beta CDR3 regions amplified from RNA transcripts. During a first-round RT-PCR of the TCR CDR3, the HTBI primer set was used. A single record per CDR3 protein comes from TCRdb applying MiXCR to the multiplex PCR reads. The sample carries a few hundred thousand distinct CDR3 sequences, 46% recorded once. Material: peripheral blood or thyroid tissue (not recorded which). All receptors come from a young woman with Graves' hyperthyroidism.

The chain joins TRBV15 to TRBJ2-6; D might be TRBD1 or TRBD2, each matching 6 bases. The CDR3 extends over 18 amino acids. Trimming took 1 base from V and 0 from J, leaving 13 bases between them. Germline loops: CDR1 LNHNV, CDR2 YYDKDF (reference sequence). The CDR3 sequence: CATSRVRGPYSGANVLTF. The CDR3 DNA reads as TGTGCCACCAGCAGAGTTCGGGGGCCGTACTCTGGGGCCAACGTCCTGACTTTC.

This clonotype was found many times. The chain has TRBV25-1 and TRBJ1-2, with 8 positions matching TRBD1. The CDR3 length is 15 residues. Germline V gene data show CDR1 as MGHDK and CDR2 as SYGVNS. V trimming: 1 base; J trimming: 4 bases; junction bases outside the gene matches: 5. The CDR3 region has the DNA TGTGCCAGCAGTGAATTATCAGGGGGCGTCTATGGCTACACCTTC. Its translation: CASSELSGGVYGYTF.